The TCR beta chain described here comes from a study of blood T cell repertoires in COVID-19. J lost 4 bases, V lost 6 bases, and 6 bases had no gene match. Germline values: CDR1 MNHNY, CDR2 SVGAGI (reference sequence). The CDR3 loop spans 14 amino acids. This clone appeared once. Profiled with immunoSEQ multiplex PCR; TCRdb holds only in-frame clones, not every one. The table lists 200,000 to 250,000 clones, around 87% of them singletons. The chain has TRBV6-6 and TRBJ2-3, with TRBD2 identical over 8 bases. What was sequenced was peripheral blood. This receptor was obtained from a man aged 60 to 69 with acute or convalescent COVID-19. The CDR3 DNA sequence: TGTGCCAGCAGCCGGGGGGGCGGGGCAGATACGCAGTATTTT. This encodes CASSRGGGADTQYF.